These T cell receptor beta chains were read from a single sample in a study of shared clonotypes between healthy human individuals. Assay: immunoSEQ multiplex PCR; the TCRdb copy retains only in-frame clones and omits some. The sample holds around 1.9 million clones, around 93% seen once. Material for sequencing was naive CD8+ T cells from PBMCs. The source of these receptors is a man aged 18 to 30 in good health. Some clones in this sample may be carry-over from other donors' samples. Each CDR3 is given with its conserved first and last residue. The D gene is left open where the match is weak. Some rows mark clone size as missing; the rest say once, few, many or name a class of expanded clone.

j_gene	abundance	d_gene	v_gene	len	CDR3nt	CDR3aa
TRBJ2-7	NA	TRBD2	TRBV28	15	TGTGCCAGCAGTAAAACGGGACTAGCGGGAGACGAGCAGTACTTC	CASSKTGLAGDEQYF
TRBJ2-6	NA	NA	TRBV2	17	TGTGCCAGCATGTGGGGTTACGGGGTGACTGGGGCCAACGTCCTGACTTTC	CASMWGYGVTGANVLTF
TRBJ2-2	NA	NA	TRBV30	13	TGTGCCTGGAGTGTGGAGAGACTGGGGGAGCTGTTTTTT	CAWSVERLGELFF
TRBJ2-1	NA	NA	TRBV6-4	16	TGTGCCAGCAGTTCCGACGGGACATCGCGTAAGGCTGAGCAGTTCTTC	CASSSDGTSRKAEQFF
TRBJ2-1	NA	NA	TRBV18	15	TGTGCCAGCTCACCAACAGGCAGCTCCTACAATGAGCAGTTCTTC	CASSPTGSSYNEQFF
TRBJ2-2	NA	NA	TRBV7-9	16	TGTGCCAGCAGCCCAGGGGGGGGTTGGAACACCGGGGAGCTGTTTTTT	CASSPGGGWNTGELFF
TRBJ1-1	NA	NA	TRBV6-1	10	TGTGCCAGCACCCGACTTAGGGCTTTCTTT	CASTRLRAFF
TRBJ1-4	NA	NA	TRBV5-1	13	TGCGCCAGCAGAGACACGCGGGGGGAAAAACTGTTTTTT	CASRDTRGEKLFF
TRBJ2-1	NA	TRBD2	TRBV11-2	15	TGTGCCAGCAGCTTAAATTGGGGGGAGGGGAATGAGCAGTTCTTC	CASSLNWGEGNEQFF
TRBJ2-3	NA	NA	TRBV27	15	TGTGCCAGCAGCCCACGGACTCCTTTAACAGATACGCAGTATTTT	CASSPRTPLTDTQYF
TRBJ1-2	NA	NA	TRBV4-3	15	TGCGCCAGCAGCCAAGATCGTCCGGGGAACTATGGCTACACCTTC	CASSQDRPGNYGYTF
TRBJ2-3	once	NA	TRBV12-5	15	TGTGCTAGTGGCCCCGGGACGTCTAGCACAGATACGCAGTATTTT	CASGPGTSSTDTQYF
TRBJ1-5	once	NA	TRBV7-9	12	TGTGCCAGCAGCCGGCTTTTGGGGCCCCAGCATTTT	CASSRLLGPQHF
TRBJ2-3	NA	NA	TRBV5-6	14	TGTGCCAGCAGCGATTATGGGGTGACAGATACGCAGTATTTT	CASSDYGVTDTQYF
TRBJ2-2	NA	TRBD2	TRBV7-3	16	TGTGCCAGCAGCCCACTAGCGGGCGCGAACACCGGGGAGCTGTTTTTT	CASSPLAGANTGELFF
TRBJ1-4	NA	NA	TRBV4-1	17	TGCGCCAGCAGCCAAAATTTCCCGGGACCCACTAATGAAAAACTGTTTTTT	CASSQNFPGPTNEKLFF
TRBJ2-7	once	NA	TRBV19	13	TGTGCCAGTAGCCCCGGACAAACCTACGAGCAGTACTTC	CASSPGQTYEQYF
TRBJ2-3	once	TRBD1	TRBV6-5	16	TGTGCCAGCAGTTACTCGAGTCGAGGGGGCCGAGATACGCAGTATTTT	CASSYSSRGGRDTQYF
TRBJ1-5	NA	NA	TRBV27	14	TGTGCCAGCAGTTTCGGCAGGGGAAATCAGCCCCAGCATTTT	CASSFGRGNQPQHF
TRBJ2-7	NA	NA	TRBV5-8	14	TGTGCCAGCAGCAACCCAGGCTTTCGCTACGAGCAGTACTTC	CASSNPGFRYEQYF
TRBJ2-7	NA	TRBD1	TRBV5-1	15	TGCGCCAGCAGCTATTACGACAGGGCTTCCTACGAGCAGTACTTC	CASSYYDRASYEQYF
TRBJ2-7	NA	NA	TRBV2	13	TGTGCCAGCACCCCGGGGACAATCCACGAGCAGTACTTC	CASTPGTIHEQYF
TRBJ2-7	NA	TRBD1	TRBV25-1	16	TGTGCCAGCAGTAACTTAATCGGGACAGCCTCCTACGAGCAGTACTTC	CASSNLIGTASYEQYF
TRBJ2-1	NA	NA	TRBV5-1	14	TGCGCCAGCAGCCCGGACGCGGGCTACAATGAGCAGTTCTTC	CASSPDAGYNEQFF
TRBJ2-7	once	NA	TRBV4-1	13	TGCGCCAGCGGGTCGGGATCCCCCTACGAGCAGTACTTC	CASGSGSPYEQYF
TRBJ1-1	few	TRBD1	TRBV9	15	TGTGCCAGCAGCGTGTTCGGGACAGCGAACACTGAAGCTTTCTTT	CASSVFGTANTEAFF
TRBJ2-7	NA	TRBD1	TRBV7-8	15	TGTGCCAGCAGACATCCGGGACAGGGAATGTATGAGCAGTACTTC	CASRHPGQGMYEQYF
TRBJ2-7	NA	TRBD2	TRBV27	16	TGTGCCTCTTCCAGGGGACTAGCGGAAAGCTCCTACGAGCAGTACTTC	CASSRGLAESSYEQYF